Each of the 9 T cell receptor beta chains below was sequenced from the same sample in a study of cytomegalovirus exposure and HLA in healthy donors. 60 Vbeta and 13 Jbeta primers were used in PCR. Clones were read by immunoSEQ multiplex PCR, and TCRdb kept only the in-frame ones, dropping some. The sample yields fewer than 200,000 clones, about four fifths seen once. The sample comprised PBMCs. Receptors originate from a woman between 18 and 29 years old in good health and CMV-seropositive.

The CDR3 coding sequence is TGTGCCAGCAGCTTAAGAGGGGGTCTTTCACCCCTCCACTTT. Encoded protein: CASSLRGGLSPLHF. This chain links TRBV7-2 with TRBJ1-6, with D tentatively TRBD1 (6 bases). This CDR3 region has 14 residues. In germline, CDR1 is SGHTA, CDR2 FQGNSA. V was pared by 2 bases and J by 9 bases, with 11 bases between. The full variable domain, its missing parts supplied by reference TRBV7-2 and TRBJ1-6, is GAGVSQSPSNKVTEKGKDVELRCDPISGHTALYWYRQSLGQGLEFLIYFQGNSAPDKSGLPSDRFSAERTGGSVSTLTIQRTQQEDSAVYLCASSLRGGLSPLHFGNGTRLTVT.

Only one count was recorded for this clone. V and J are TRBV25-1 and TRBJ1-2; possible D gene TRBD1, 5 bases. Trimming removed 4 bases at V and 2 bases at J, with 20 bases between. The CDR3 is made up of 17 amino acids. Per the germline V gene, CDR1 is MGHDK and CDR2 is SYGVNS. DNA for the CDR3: TGTGCCAGCAGTGTGGGCCCACCAGGGTCTCCAAACTATGGCTACACCTTC. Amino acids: CASSVGPPGSPNYGYTF.

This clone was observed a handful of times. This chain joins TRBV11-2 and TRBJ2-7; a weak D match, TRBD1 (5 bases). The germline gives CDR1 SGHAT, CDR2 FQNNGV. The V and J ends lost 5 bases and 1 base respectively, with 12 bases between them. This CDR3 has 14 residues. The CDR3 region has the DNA TGTGCCAGCAGCCCGCCGGACACTTCCTACGAGCAGTACTTC. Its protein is CASSPPDTSYEQYF.

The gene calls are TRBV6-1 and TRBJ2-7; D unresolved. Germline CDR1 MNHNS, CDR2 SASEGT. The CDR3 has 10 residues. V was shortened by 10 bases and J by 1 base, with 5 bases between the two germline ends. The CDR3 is CAIESYEQYF. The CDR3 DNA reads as TGTGCCATCGAGTCCTACGAGCAGTACTTC.

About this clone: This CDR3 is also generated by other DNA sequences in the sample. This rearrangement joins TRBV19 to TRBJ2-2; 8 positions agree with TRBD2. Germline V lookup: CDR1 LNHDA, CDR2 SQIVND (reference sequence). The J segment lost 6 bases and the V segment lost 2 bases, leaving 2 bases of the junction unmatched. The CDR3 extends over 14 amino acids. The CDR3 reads CASSIPGLAGELFF. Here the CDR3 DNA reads TGTGCCAGTAGTATACCGGGACTAGCCGGGGAGCTGTTTTTT.

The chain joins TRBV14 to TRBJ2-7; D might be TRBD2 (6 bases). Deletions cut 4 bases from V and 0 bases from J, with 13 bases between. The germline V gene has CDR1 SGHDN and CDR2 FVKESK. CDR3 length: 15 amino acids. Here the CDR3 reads CASSPAGSSSYEQYF. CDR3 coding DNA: TGTGCCAGCAGCCCTGCGGGGTCGAGCTCCTACGAGCAGTACTTC.

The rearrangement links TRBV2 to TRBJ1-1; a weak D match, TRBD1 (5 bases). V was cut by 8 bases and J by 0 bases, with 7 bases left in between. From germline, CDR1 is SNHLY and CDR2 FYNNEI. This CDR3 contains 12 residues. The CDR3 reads CASGHLNTEAFF. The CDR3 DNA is TGTGCCAGCGGACACTTGAACACTGAAGCTTTCTTT.

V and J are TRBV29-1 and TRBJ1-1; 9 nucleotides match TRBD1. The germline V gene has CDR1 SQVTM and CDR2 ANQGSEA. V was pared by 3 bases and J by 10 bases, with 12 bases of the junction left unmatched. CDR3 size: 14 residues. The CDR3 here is CSVDPTGGVSGAFF. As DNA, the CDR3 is TGCAGCGTTGATCCGACAGGGGGGGTTTCGGGAGCTTTCTTT. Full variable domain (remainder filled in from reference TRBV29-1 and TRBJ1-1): SAVISQKPSRDICQRGTSLTIQCQVDSQVTMMFWYRQQPGQSLTLIATANQGSEATYESGFVIDKFPISRPNLTFSTLTVSNMSPEDSSIYLCSVDPTGGVSGAFFGQGTRLTVV.

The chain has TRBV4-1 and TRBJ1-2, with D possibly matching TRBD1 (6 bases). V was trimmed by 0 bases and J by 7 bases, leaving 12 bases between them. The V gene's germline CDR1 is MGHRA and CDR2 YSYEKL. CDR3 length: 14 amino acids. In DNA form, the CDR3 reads TGCGCCAGCAGCCAAGAGAATCCGACAGGTGGCTACACCTTC. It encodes CASSQENPTGGYTF.